Below are 25 T cell receptor beta chains sequenced from a single sample in a study of blood T cell repertoires in COVID-19. Clones were read by immunoSEQ multiplex PCR, and TCRdb kept only the in-frame ones, dropping some. The sample records about 87,000 clones, about 85% being singletons. Sequencing was done on a sample of peripheral blood. The receptors shown here come from a woman over 75 with COVID-19, enrolled during active disease.

This clone occurred a few times. The gene calls are TRBV7-9 and TRBJ1-2, with TRBD1 matching 9 bases. The CDR3 has 14 residues. Unmatched junction bases numbered 8, after V lost 5 bases and J lost 7 bases. Germline CDR1 and CDR2: SEHNR and FQNEAQ (reference sequence). Here the CDR3 DNA reads TGTGCCAGCAGCCCCAGGACAGGGGAGAGTGGCTACACCTTC. This encodes CASSPRTGESGYTF.

The CDR3 here is CASSVGQGTDTQYF. The CDR3 DNA is TGTGCCAGCAGCGTAGGACAGGGCACAGATACGCAGTATTTT. The chain has TRBV9 and TRBJ2-3; possibly TRBD1 for D (6 bases). The CDR3 is 14 amino acids. CDR1 is SGDLS, CDR2 YYNGEE, per germline. The V gene lost 0 bases and the J gene lost 1 base, with 6 bases spanning the gap. Full variable domain (missing parts from reference TRBV9 and TRBJ2-3): DSGVTQTPKHLITATGQRVTLRCSPRSGDLSVYWYQQSLDQGLQFLIQYYNGEERAKGNILERFSAQQFPDLHSELNLSSLELGDSALYFCASSVGQGTDTQYFGPGTRLTVL.

This clone has only a few counts. The V call is TRBV27, the J call TRBJ1-6; 7 bases are a match to TRBD1. This CDR3 region has 15 residues. The germline V gene has CDR1 MNHEY and CDR2 SMNVEV (reference sequence). Germline trimming cut 3 bases from V and 6 bases from J; bases unmatched to any gene: 5. This CDR3 is CASSFNRGGNSPLHF. The CDR3 DNA follows: TGTGCCAGCAGTTTTAACAGGGGAGGTAATTCACCCCTCCACTTT.

The chain couples TRBV7-2 to TRBJ2-3; 8 bases are shared with TRBD2. V dropped 1 base and J dropped 7; count of bases not matched to a gene: 7. This CDR3 has 15 residues. Germline CDR1 reads SGHTA; CDR2 reads FQGNSA. CDR3 sequence reads: CASSLEPGRGYTQYF. The CDR3 nucleotides are TGTGCCAGCAGCTTAGAACCCGGGAGGGGATATACGCAGTATTTT.

The chain employs TRBV15 and TRBJ2-1; possibly TRBD2 for D (6 bases). Germline CDR1 LNHNV, CDR2 YYDKDF (reference sequence). This CDR3 is built from 17 residues. V was cut by 2 bases and J by 8 bases, with 22 bases left in between. The CDR3 sequence is CATSRPGGRLEVDEQFF. The CDR3 DNA sequence: TGTGCCACCAGCAGACCTGGGGGGAGGCTCGAGGTCGATGAGCAGTTCTTC.

The chain recombines TRBV4-1 with TRBJ1-2; D possibly corresponds to TRBD1 (5 bases). In germline, CDR1 is MGHRA, CDR2 YSYEKL. The CDR3 consists of 16 residues. Trimming took 3 bases from V and 2 from J, leaving 16 bases between them. The CDR3 DNA follows: TGCGCCAGCAGCCAGGCCTGGGTGGGGCTAAACTATGGCTACACCTTC. Residues: CASSQAWVGLNYGYTF.

The V call is TRBV7-6, the J call TRBJ2-5, with a possible D match to TRBD2 (5 bases). CDR3 length: 15 residues. Germline V gene sequence: CDR1 SGHVS, CDR2 FNYEAQ. V was shortened by 5 bases and J by 5 bases, with 18 bases between the two germline ends. The CDR3 region has the DNA TGTGCCAGCAGCCCGACTATGGCTCTTGGGGAGACCCAGTACTTC. Encoded protein: CASSPTMALGETQYF.

V usage is TRBV16 and J usage is TRBJ2-2; D possibly corresponds to TRBD1 (6 bases). The CDR3 spans 16 residues. Germline V CDR1 and CDR2: KGHSY, FQNENV. The V gene lost 0 bases and the J gene lost 5 bases, with 13 bases spanning the gap. In DNA, the CDR3 is TGTGCCAGCAGCCAATCGAACAGGGCGATGACCGGGGAGCTGTTTTTT. Its protein product is CASSQSNRAMTGELFF.

The chain uses TRBV5-6 and TRBJ1-1; 7 bases agree with TRBD1. The CDR3 runs to 14 residues. The ends lost 2 bases at V and 1 base at J; junction bases unmatched: 2. Germline V gene data show CDR1 as SGHDT and CDR2 as YYEEEE. CDR3 nucleotides: TGTGCCAGCAGCTTTCCAGGGGGGAACACTGAAGCTTTCTTT. The encoded protein is CASSFPGGNTEAFF.

The chain links TRBV27 to TRBJ2-5, with a weak D call TRBD1 (6 bases). CDR3 length: 14 residues. V shed 7 bases and J shed 4 bases, with 16 bases lying between them. Germline assignment: CDR1 MNHEY and CDR2 SMNVEV (reference sequence). CDR3: CASIPYGGSETQYF. CDR3 nucleotides: TGTGCCAGCATCCCGTATGGGGGCTCAGAGACCCAGTACTTC.

The rearrangement links TRBV3-1 (or the pseudogene TRBV3-2) to TRBJ2-5; the D is unclear. The CDR3 covers 13 residues. The germline V gene encodes CDR1 LGHDT and CDR2 YNNKEL (reference sequence). Trimming removed 4 bases from V and 10 bases from J, with 16 bases in between. CDR3 in DNA: TGTGCCAGCAGCCGGCTGTCTGTTGAGGTCCAGTACTTC. Translated, it gives CASSRLSVEVQYF.

The V and J genes are TRBV27 and TRBJ1-5; weak D call: TRBD1 (6 bases). V lost 7 bases, J lost 4 bases, and 23 bases lay in between. CDR1 and CDR2 from the germline V gene are MNHEY and SMNVEV (reference sequence). There are 17 residues in the CDR3. The CDR3 loop reads CASTLGGQGENNQPQHF. The CDR3 DNA reads TGTGCCAGCACCCTGGGGGGGCAGGGAGAAAATAATCAGCCCCAGCATTTT.

CDR3 residues: CAISESKTSRAYEQYF. The DNA of the CDR3 is TGTGCCATCAGTGAGAGTAAGACTAGCAGAGCCTACGAGCAGTACTTC. The chain combines TRBV10-3 with TRBJ2-7; 7 nucleotides align to TRBD2. CDR3 length: 16 amino acids. Germline CDR1 is ENHRY and CDR2 is SYGVKD. V was clipped by 2 bases and J by 2 bases; unmatched bases: 9.

This chain links TRBV7-2 with TRBJ1-5, with 8 bases identical to TRBD1. Germline assignment: CDR1 SGHTA and CDR2 FQGNSA. CDR3 length: 15 amino acids. Trimming cost V 3 bases and J 6 bases; bases outside gene matches: 7. The CDR3 DNA reads as TGTGCCAGCAGCTTTTCACAGGGGGGGAGTCAGCCCCAGCATTTT. It is translated as CASSFSQGGSQPQHF.

The chain employs TRBV6-5 and TRBJ1-1; D might be TRBD1 (6 bases). Germline CDR1 MNHEY, CDR2 SVGAGI. Trimming took off 2 bases at V and 11 bases at J, with 15 bases between the two ends. This CDR3 region has 13 residues. The CDR3 DNA is TGTGCCAGCAGTTACGCGCTTACAGGGAGCGCTTTCTTT. Its protein is CASSYALTGSAFF.

This clone was observed once. The chain joins TRBV2 to TRBJ2-7; D gene uncertain. The CDR3 consists of 14 residues. V lost 4 bases to trimming and J lost 1 base, with 11 bases between them. In germline, CDR1 is SNHLY, CDR2 FYNNEI. The CDR3 here is CASSAGLISYEQYF. The CDR3 bases are TGTGCCAGCAGTGCTGGGCTGATTTCCTACGAGCAGTACTTC.

This clone came up once. This chain connects TRBV6-1 to TRBJ2-1; D may be TRBD1 (5 bases). V dropped 4 bases and J dropped 0 bases, with 13 bases sitting between them. CDR3 length equals 16 residues. In germline, CDR1 is MNHNS, CDR2 SASEGT. In nucleotides, the CDR3 is TGTGCCAGCAGTGGCCCCCAGGGTTTCTCCTACAATGAGCAGTTCTTC. Amino acid sequence: CASSGPQGFSYNEQFF.

The V call is TRBV7-9, the J call TRBJ1-1; 8 bases map to TRBD1. This CDR3 has 14 amino acids. Germline CDR1 and CDR2: SEHNR and FQNEAQ (reference sequence). V lost 3 bases and J lost 1; bases outside the gene matches: 1. DNA of the CDR3: TGTGCCAGCAGCTTTGGACAGGGGAACACTGAAGCTTTCTTT. It specifies CASSFGQGNTEAFF.

The rearrangement links TRBV6-4 to TRBJ2-4; TRBD1 aligns across 9 bases. This CDR3 spans 13 amino acids. From germline, CDR1 is MRHNA and CDR2 SNTAGT. With 9 bases clipped from V and 8 bases from J, the junction kept 8 bases outside the gene matches. This chain's CDR3 is CASLQGAVDIQYF. The CDR3 DNA follows: TGTGCCAGTTTACAGGGGGCCGTAGACATTCAGTACTTC.

This clone is a singleton in its sample. The chain recombines TRBV6-5 with TRBJ2-5, with 7 bases fitting TRBD2. This CDR3 is 15 amino acids long. Germline loops: CDR1 MNHEY, CDR2 SVGAGI. The V gene end was trimmed by 6 bases and the J gene end by 2 bases; junction bases not matched to a gene: 9. The CDR3 coding sequence is TGTGCCAGCAGCCCATGGTTAGCGGGTCAAGAGACCCAGTACTTC. This codes for CASSPWLAGQETQYF.

The genes are TRBV6-5 and TRBJ2-7; the match to TRBD2 covers 14 bases. The CDR3 spans 15 residues. V shed 6 bases, J shed 5 bases, and the junction held 6 bases outside the gene matches. Germline loops: CDR1 MNHEY, CDR2 SVGAGI. The CDR3 DNA is TGTGCCAGCAGACCCAGACTAGCGGGAGGGCACGAGCAGTACTTC. As protein: CASRPRLAGGHEQYF.

The genes are TRBV2 and TRBJ2-6; D might be TRBD2 (6 bases). There are 16 residues in the CDR3. CDR1 is SNHLY, CDR2 FYNNEI, per germline. V was pared by 4 bases and J by 2 bases, with 12 bases between. The CDR3 nucleotides are TGTGCCAGCAGTGGATCCTCGGGGGCTGGGGCCAACGTCCTGACTTTC. It specifies CASSGSSGAGANVLTF.

The V and J genes are TRBV4-1 and TRBJ2-1; 12 positions match TRBD2. The CDR3 runs to 17 residues. Germline V gene sequence: CDR1 MGHRA, CDR2 YSYEKL. Trimming at V came to 2 bases and at J to 7 bases, leaving 9 bases not matched to a gene. The CDR3 nucleotides are TGCGCCAGCAGCCAACTTACTAGCGGGAGGCCCCCAAATGAGCAGTTCTTC. It translates to CASSQLTSGRPPNEQFF.

The chain recombines TRBV28 with TRBJ1-5; TRBD1 might be the D (6 bases). Germline values: CDR1 MDHEN, CDR2 SYDVKM. The CDR3 sequence is 12 residues long. V lost 5 bases, J lost 6 bases, and 8 bases lay in between. CDR3 nucleotide sequence: TGTGCCAGCAGTCCAGGGGTTCAGCCCCAGCATTTT. Translating gives CASSPGVQPQHF. The full variable domain, rest sourced from reference TRBV28 and TRBJ1-5, is DVKVTQSSRYLVKRTGEKVFLECVQDMDHENMFWYRQDPGLGLRLIYFSYDVKMKEKGDIPEGYSVSREKKERFSLILESASTNQTSMYLCASSPGVQPQHFGDGTRLSIL.

This clone was observed a handful of times. This chain uses TRBV6-6 with TRBJ1-5, with D perhaps matching TRBD1 (6 bases). This CDR3 region has 14 residues. Germline CDR1 MNHNY, CDR2 SVGAGI (reference sequence). With 2 bases removed from V and 3 bases from J, the gap between germline ends came to 8 bases. The CDR3 loop reads CASSYGQNNQPQHF. As DNA, the CDR3 is TGTGCCAGCAGTTACGGACAGAACAATCAGCCCCAGCATTTT.